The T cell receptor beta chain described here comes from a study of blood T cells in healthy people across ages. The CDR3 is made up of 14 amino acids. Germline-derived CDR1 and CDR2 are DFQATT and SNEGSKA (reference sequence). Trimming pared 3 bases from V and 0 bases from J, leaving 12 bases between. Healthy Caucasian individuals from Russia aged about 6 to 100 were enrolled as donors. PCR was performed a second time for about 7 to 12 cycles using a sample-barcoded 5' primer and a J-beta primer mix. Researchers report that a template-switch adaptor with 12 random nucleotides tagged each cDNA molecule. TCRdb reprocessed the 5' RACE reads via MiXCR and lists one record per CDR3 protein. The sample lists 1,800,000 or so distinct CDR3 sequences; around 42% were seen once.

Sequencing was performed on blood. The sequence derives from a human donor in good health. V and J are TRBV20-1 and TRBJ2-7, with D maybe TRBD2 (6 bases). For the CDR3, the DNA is TGCAGTGCTAGTAGTCGGGGGAGCTCCTACGAGCAGTACTTC. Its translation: CSASSRGSSYEQYF.